A single TCR beta chain is shown here with its context. Its antigen is unknown. The immunoSEQ assay was v3. Survey-level samples got approximately 2.1 million read pairs; deep-level samples got about 5-6.5 million. Assay: immunoSEQ multiplex PCR; the TCRdb copy retains only in-frame clones and omits some. Of approximately 92,000 clones in the sample, roughly two thirds were seen once. The CDR3 is made up of 15 amino acids. Per germline, CDR1 SNHLY and CDR2 FYNNEI. V lost 2 bases, J lost 1 base, and 11 bases lay in between. This entry belongs to a study of TIL therapy for anti-PD-1-resistant metastatic lung cancer. Stated time point: pre-treatment sample, taken before nivolumab and TIL therapy. The tumor samples were excised metastases, mostly pleural nodules or supraclavicular lymph nodes. Tumor harvest preceded PD-1/PD-L1 blockade, followed by nivolumab treatment. Stage 4 NSCLC adults joined between late 2017 and January 2020.

Whole-study results and caveats: The cohort had more treatment-naive, never-smoker and oncogene-addicted patients than typical.

The material sequenced was tumor tissue, taken at baseline. The chain has TRBV2 and TRBJ1-1; the D gene is possibly TRBD1 (5 bases). The sequence was collected from a person aged 30 to 80 with non-small cell lung cancer. The CDR3 nucleotides are TGTGCCAGCAGTGAATATTGGGGCGGGAACACTGAAGCTTTCTTT. Encoded protein: CASSEYWGGNTEAFF. Full variable domain (outside the CDR3, taken from reference TRBV2 and TRBJ1-1): EPEVTQTPSHQVTQMGQEVILRCVPISNHLYFYWYRQILGQKVEFLVSFYNNEISEKSEIFDDQFSVERPDGSNFTLKIRSTKLEDSAMYFCASSEYWGGNTEAFFGQGTRLTVV.